This TCR beta chain was observed in a study of graft-versus-host responses after intestinal transplantation. Study overall: Transplant types were multivisceral, liver-intestinal, or isolated intestinal. Notes on the study in general: The study associated peak circulating GvH clone levels with early post-transplant HvG declines. Researchers found GvH clones in recipient marrow, and some showed up first in ileum or blood.

Germline V lookup: CDR1 SQVTM, CDR2 ANQGSEA. The ends were cut back, 4 bases at V and 7 bases at J, with 14 bases in the middle. The CDR3 sequence is 13 residues long. A remark on this clone: Its specificity is not known.

Using immunoSEQ multiplex PCR, the repertoire was profiled, and TCRdb retains in-frame clones only, with some absent. The sample comprises tens of thousands of clones, approximately 84% of which are singletons, and 0.45% to 0.55% rests with the top ten. This specimen was unstimulated CD4+ T cells sorted from spleen or lymph node cells, taken before transplant. The rearrangement links TRBV29-1 to TRBJ2-1, with D tentatively TRBD2 (7 bases). The TCR comes from a human donor who was the organ donor for an intestinal transplant. The CDR3 DNA follows: TGCAGCGTTGTTGGGGGGGCGGTGAATGAGCAGTTCTTC. Its translation is CSVVGGAVNEQFF.